The 24 T cell receptor beta chains below were found in one sample sequenced in a study of T cells in localized non-small cell lung cancer. Repertoires were generated with immunoSEQ multiplex PCR, while TCRdb's copy carries only in-frame clones and drops some. The sample includes around 8,600 clones, around 87% of them seen just once. The sequencing here drew on peripheral blood, taken before any cancer treatment. The receptor set was obtained from a male donor aged 60 or over with stage III lung adenocarcinoma.

This chain connects TRBV11-3 to TRBJ1-3; unclear D gene. The CDR3 covers 12 residues. Trimming pared 1 base from V and 4 bases from J, leaving 2 bases between. Looked up from germline, CDR1 is SGHNT and CDR2 is YENEEA. The CDR3 DNA follows: TGTGCCAGCAGCTTAGCCGGAAACACCATATATTTT. Protein product: CASSLAGNTIYF.

This chain connects TRBV4-1 to TRBJ1-1; weak D call: TRBD1 (5 bases). The CDR3 totals 14 residues. CDR1 MGHRA and CDR2 YSYEKL come from the germline V gene. Trimming took off 0 bases at V and 3 bases at J, with 8 bases between the two ends. In DNA form, the CDR3 reads TGCGCCAGCAGCCAAGAAAGAGGGGACACTGAAGCTTTCTTT. Amino acid sequence: CASSQERGDTEAFF.

The chain employs TRBV4-1 and TRBJ2-3, with 7 bases that match TRBD2. The trim removed 1 base at V and 1 base at J, leaving 11 bases unmatched. Germline assignment: CDR1 MGHRA and CDR2 YSYEKL. The length of the CDR3 is 18 residues. The CDR3 DNA reads as TGCGCCAGCAGCCAAGTGGGGGAGGGAAGGGCCCGCACAGATACGCAGTATTTT. Protein: CASSQVGEGRARTDTQYF.

V and J are TRBV7-9 and TRBJ1-1, with D unclear. CDR3 length: 13 amino acids. Germline V lookup: CDR1 SEHNR, CDR2 FQNEAQ (reference sequence). V dropped 7 bases and J dropped 1 base, with 10 bases sitting between them. CDR3 bases: TGTGCCAGCACCGAGCAGGCGAACACTGAAGCTTTCTTT. This encodes CASTEQANTEAFF.

V gene TRBV19 combines with J gene TRBJ2-7, with D unclear. The CDR3 runs 13 residues. CDR1 is LNHDA and CDR2 is SQIVND in the germline V gene (reference sequence). V was shortened by 9 bases and J by 3 bases, with 15 bases between the two germline ends. Written as DNA, the CDR3 is TGTGCCAGCGAGAAAGTGGGAATCTACGAGCAGTACTTC. Translation gives CASEKVGIYEQYF.

The genes are TRBV4-2 and TRBJ2-1; 10 bases agree with TRBD1. CDR1 and CDR2 from the germline V gene are LGHNA and YNFKEQ. The length of the CDR3 is 16 residues. The V and J ends lost 2 bases and 9 bases, in that order; junction bases with no gene match: 10. CDR3 bases: TGTGCCAGCAGCCAAATGCCGGGACAGGGGTCGAGTGAGCAGTTCTTC. This encodes CASSQMPGQGSSEQFF.

The J gene is TRBJ2-5, the V gene TRBV28, with D unresolved. This CDR3 has 13 residues. The germline V gene has CDR1 MDHEN and CDR2 SYDVKM. Trimming pared 5 bases from V and 5 bases from J, leaving 12 bases between. DNA of the CDR3: TGTGCCAGCAGTGAAGGGTATTGGGAGACCCAGTACTTC. Protein product: CASSEGYWETQYF.

Only one count was recorded for this clone. This chain joins TRBV6-6 and TRBJ2-5; possible D gene TRBD1, 5 bases. Trimming took off 5 bases at V and 5 bases at J, with 18 bases between the two ends. Germline V CDR1 and CDR2: MNHNY, SVGAGI (reference sequence). This CDR3 has 15 amino acids. Here the CDR3 DNA reads TGTGCCAGCAGTCCGACAGAACCTCCTCGCGAGACCCAGTACTTC. Its translation is CASSPTEPPRETQYF.

As DNA, the CDR3 is TGCGGAGGGGGCGGAGGCCTCTATGGCTACACCTTC. Its protein product is CGGGGGLYGYTF. The rearrangement links TRBV29-1 to TRBJ1-2; 7 nucleotides match TRBD1. The CDR3 is 12 residues long. Germline CDR1 is SQVTM and CDR2 is ANQGSEA.

The CDR3 DNA follows: TGCAGCGTTGTACGGGAGGGAGATACGCAGTATTTT. The encoded protein is CSVVREGDTQYF. This chain connects TRBV29-1 to TRBJ2-3; 8 bases line up with TRBD2. Losses at the gene ends were 4 bases for V and 5 bases for J; bases not matched to a gene: 2. Germline V gives CDR1 SQVTM, CDR2 ANQGSEA. The CDR3 is 12 residues long.

The chain carries TRBV10-2 and TRBJ1-2, with a possible D match to TRBD1 (5 bases). Germline V gene sequence: CDR1 WSHSY, CDR2 SAAADI. The V gene lost 0 bases and the J gene lost 4 bases, with 12 bases spanning the gap. The CDR3 totals 15 residues. The CDR3 DNA reads TGCGCCAGCAGTGAGTCAGCCAGGGAGTCCTATGGCTACACCTTC. Its translation is CASSESARESYGYTF.

This clone was recorded only once. This chain connects TRBV19 to TRBJ2-5; D is possibly TRBD1 or TRBD2 (6 bases each). The CDR3 extends over 13 amino acids. Trimming stripped 8 bases from V and 5 bases from J, with 15 bases between. CDR1 and CDR2 (germline): LNHDA, SQIVND (reference sequence). The CDR3 sequence is CASAFGGIETQYF. Here the CDR3 DNA reads TGTGCCAGTGCCTTCGGGGGCATTGAGACCCAGTACTTC.

The V call is TRBV4-1, the J call TRBJ2-1, with TRBD2 matching over 9 bases. From germline, CDR1 is MGHRA and CDR2 YSYEKL. CDR3 length: 15 amino acids. The V gene end was trimmed by 10 bases and the J gene end by 10 bases; junction bases not matched to a gene: 17. The chain's CDR3 is CATLSDSRGGDEQFF. The CDR3 region has the DNA TGCGCCACCTTATCCGACTCGCGGGGGGGCGACGAGCAGTTCTTC.

CDR3 region: CASSVGQTNYGYTF. The CDR3 nucleotides read TGTGCCAGCAGTGTGGGACAGACCAACTATGGCTACACCTTC. The chain combines TRBV7-9 with TRBJ1-2; 7 bases are a match to TRBD1. V dropped 6 bases and J dropped 2; count of bases not matched to a gene: 6. Germline V lookup: CDR1 SEHNR, CDR2 FQNEAQ (reference sequence). CDR3 length: 14 amino acids.

The chain recombines TRBV7-9 with TRBJ2-2; weak D call: TRBD1 (5 bases). V was cut by 3 bases and J by 0 bases, with 14 bases left in between. Germline assignment: CDR1 SEHNR and CDR2 FQNEAQ (reference sequence). There are 17 residues in the CDR3. The CDR3 here is CASSFRVGATNTGELFF. DNA for the CDR3: TGTGCCAGCAGCTTCAGGGTCGGCGCGACGAACACCGGGGAGCTGTTTTTT.

V and J are TRBV5-1 and TRBJ1-2; 7 positions agree with TRBD1. V lost 4 bases and J lost 8; bases outside the gene matches: 11. The CDR3 is 14 residues long. Germline V lookup: CDR1 SGHRS, CDR2 YFSETQ. CDR3 amino acids: CASSLWDRGGGYTF. The CDR3 nucleotides read TGCGCCAGCAGCCTATGGGACAGAGGAGGAGGCTACACCTTC.

The chain uses TRBV15 and TRBJ2-3; no firm D call. Germline CDR1 reads LNHNV; CDR2 reads YYDKDF (reference sequence). Trimming removed 6 bases from V and 0 bases from J, with 7 bases in between. The CDR3 runs to 13 residues. The CDR3 reads CATRSDSTDTQYF. CDR3 sequence (DNA): TGTGCCACCAGGAGCGACAGCACAGATACGCAGTATTTT. Complete variable domain (other parts from reference TRBV15 and TRBJ2-3): DAMVIQNPRYQVTQFGKPVTLSCSQTLNHNVMYWYQQKSSQAPKLLFHYYDKDFNNEADTPDNFQSRRPNTSFCFLDIRSPGLGDTAMYLCATRSDSTDTQYFGPGTRLTVL.

V is TRBV5-1 and J is TRBJ2-7; 8 bases are shared with TRBD1. The J segment lost 6 bases and the V segment lost 0 bases, leaving 8 bases of the junction unmatched. Germline V gene lookup returns CDR1 SGHRS and CDR2 YFSETQ. The CDR3 totals 15 residues. The CDR3 sequence: CASSLDWTGSGEQYF. DNA of the CDR3: TGCGCCAGCAGCTTGGATTGGACAGGGTCTGGCGAGCAGTACTTC.

This clone was detected once. The V gene is TRBV28, the J gene TRBJ2-7; 9 bases are a match to TRBD1. V shed 4 bases and J 2 bases; nucleotides not matched to a gene: 9. Germline CDR1 is MDHEN and CDR2 is SYDVKM. This CDR3 is 16 amino acids long. Here the CDR3 reads CASSSPGTGKTYEQYF. In DNA form, the CDR3 reads TGTGCCAGCAGTTCCCCCGGGACAGGGAAAACCTACGAGCAGTACTTC.

V usage is TRBV28 and J usage is TRBJ2-7; 9 bases agree with TRBD1. With V trimmed by 6 bases and J by 3 bases, 9 bases remained unmatched. Germline CDR1 MDHEN, CDR2 SYDVKM. This CDR3 is 15 amino acids long. CDR3 region: CASRAPGTGIYEQYF. The CDR3, as DNA: TGTGCCAGCAGGGCACCCGGGACAGGGATCTACGAGCAGTACTTC.

The chain couples TRBV9 to TRBJ1-1, with D maybe TRBD1 (5 bases). The V gene's germline CDR1 is SGDLS and CDR2 YYNGEE. This CDR3 spans 19 amino acids. The germline V and J ends were trimmed by 2 bases and 0 bases, with 23 bases remaining between them. The DNA of the CDR3 is TGTGCCAGCAGCGTCGGTTTTGGGTCAGGGAGGGCCTTGAACACTGAAGCTTTCTTT. Translating gives CASSVGFGSGRALNTEAFF.

The V call is TRBV19, the J call TRBJ2-5, with 8 bases matching TRBD2. Looked up from germline, CDR1 is LNHDA and CDR2 is SQIVND (reference sequence). After removal of 4 bases from V and 3 bases from J, the junction contained 4 bases not matched to a gene. This CDR3 is built from 14 residues. The CDR3 loop is CASSTGGAEETQYF. For the CDR3, the DNA is TGTGCCAGTAGTACCGGGGGGGCCGAAGAGACCCAGTACTTC.

The chain combines TRBV13 with TRBJ2-1; TRBD2 aligns across 9 bases. V was pared by 2 bases and J by 13 bases, with 3 bases of the junction left unmatched. From germline, CDR1 is PRHDT and CDR2 FYEKMQ (reference sequence). The CDR3 contains 12 residues. CDR3 bases: TGTGCCAGCAGCTTAAATAGCGGGGGCCAGTTCTTC. Protein: CASSLNSGGQFF.

The chain couples TRBV29-1 to TRBJ2-5; 7 positions match TRBD1. V was pared by 6 bases and J by 2 bases, with 3 bases of the junction left unmatched. Germline V lookup: CDR1 SQVTM, CDR2 ANQGSEA. The CDR3 loop spans 12 amino acids. The CDR3 DNA is TGCAGCGTGGGACAGACACAAGAGACCCAGTACTTC. Residues: CSVGQTQETQYF.